This T cell receptor beta chain originates from a study of blood T cell repertoires in COVID-19. Here immunoSEQ multiplex PCR was the method, and the copy in TCRdb shows in-frame clones only, minus some. The data hold 250,000 or so clones, with around 87% observed a single time. The germline V gene encodes CDR1 SGHRS and CDR2 YFSETQ. The V end was cut by 2 bases, the J end by 5 bases, with 10 bases between. CDR3 length: 14 amino acids. The sample was peripheral blood. The J gene is TRBJ2-2, the V gene TRBV5-1; no reliable D call. This TCR came from a middle-aged woman who had recovered from COVID-19. The CDR3 loop reads CASSFSRSTGELFF. The DNA of the CDR3 is TGCGCCAGCAGCTTTAGTAGGAGTACCGGGGAGCTGTTTTTT.